The 8 T cell receptor beta chains given below trace back to one sample, sequenced in a study of a mutant IDH1 vaccine in newly diagnosed glioma. The assay was immunoSEQ multiplex PCR, and TCRdb's table has in-frame clones only and misses some. Among about 92,000 clones, approximately 83% were seen once, and the ten largest hold roughly 7.1%. Indicated time point: baseline, week 1 (first vaccination visit). Specified treatment: pre-vaccination baseline after standard-of-care therapy. The sample consisted of PBMCs, taken from a glioma patient treated with radiotherapy, temozolomide or both. These receptors originate from a woman aged 50 to 60 with glioma.

This chain uses TRBV11-3 with TRBJ1-1, with D possibly being TRBD1 (5 bases). Germline V gene sequence: CDR1 SGHNT, CDR2 YENEEA. There are 14 residues in the CDR3. The germline V and J ends were trimmed by 2 bases and 4 bases, with 11 bases remaining between them. The DNA of the CDR3 is TGTGCCAGCAGCTTAAATAGACAGACCACTGAAGCTTTCTTT. This codes for CASSLNRQTTEAFF.

Comments on this clone: Germline and junction disagree at one end, which may indicate a read error. The chain links TRBV27 to TRBJ2-7; 8 bases agree with TRBD1. The germline gives CDR1 MNHEY, CDR2 SMNVEV (reference sequence). The CDR3 sequence is 14 residues long. CDR3 DNA sequence: TGTGCCAGCAGTCTAGGACAGGGCCTCTACGGGCAGTACTTC. This codes for CASSLGQGLYGQYF.

The chain recombines TRBV19 with TRBJ1-2, with D unresolved. The CDR3 runs 17 residues. In germline, CDR1 is LNHDA, CDR2 SQIVND (reference sequence). V gave up 5 bases and J gave up 0 bases, with 19 bases separating them. The CDR3: CASSPLSAGLPNYGYTF. The CDR3 nucleotides are TGTGCCAGTAGTCCCCTTTCAGCCGGCCTCCCTAACTATGGCTACACCTTC. Full variable domain (rest looked up from reference TRBV19 and TRBJ1-2): DGGITQSPKYLFRKEGQNVTLSCEQNLNHDAMYWYRQDPGQGLRLIYYSQIVNDFQKGDIAEGYSVSREKKESFPLTVTSAQKNPTAFYLCASSPLSAGLPNYGYTFGSGTRLTVV.

The rearrangement uses TRBV29-1 and TRBJ1-3; D unclear. The CDR3 covers 15 residues. Per germline, CDR1 SQVTM and CDR2 ANQGSEA. The germline V and J ends were trimmed by 2 bases and 0 bases, with 11 bases remaining between them. CDR3 bases: TGCAGCGTTGAATCGGGGAGGGCCTCTGGAAACACCATATATTTT. Translating it yields CSVESGRASGNTIYF. Filled out from reference TRBV29-1 and TRBJ1-3, the complete variable domain reads SAVISQKPSRDICQRGTSLTIQCQVDSQVTMMFWYRQQPGQSLTLIATANQGSEATYESGFVIDKFPISRPNLTFSTLTVSNMSPEDSSIYLCSVESGRASGNTIYFGEGSWLTVV.

The genes are TRBV2 and TRBJ2-7; D gene ambiguous. Trimming stripped 3 bases from V and 6 bases from J, with 6 bases between. This CDR3 contains 11 residues. In germline, CDR1 is SNHLY, CDR2 FYNNEI. The CDR3 nucleotides read TGTGCCAGCAGTGATTCGGGCGAGCAGTACTTC. Translating it yields CASSDSGEQYF.

The rearrangement links TRBV11-1 to TRBJ2-5; D call uncertain. This CDR3 region has 12 residues. Germline V gene data show CDR1 as SGHAT and CDR2 as FQDESV (reference sequence). Trimming stripped 4 bases from V and 5 bases from J, with 8 bases between. CDR3 bases: TGTGCCAGCAGCTCCGGGTGGGAGACCCAGTACTTC. This gives the protein CASSSGWETQYF. The whole variable domain, remainder taken from reference TRBV11-1 and TRBJ2-5, is EAEVAQSPRYKITEKSQAVAFWCDPISGHATLYWYRQILGQGPELLVQFQDESVVDDSQLPKDRFSAERLKGVDSTLKIQPAELGDSAMYLCASSSGWETQYFGPGTRLLVL.

This clone showed up just once. The chain carries TRBV5-6 and TRBJ2-3; no clear D gene. The CDR3 is made up of 15 amino acids. With 0 bases removed from V and 1 base from J, the gap between germline ends came to 9 bases. The germline CDR1 and CDR2 sequences are SGHDT and YYEEEE. CDR3: CASSLDRTGTDTQYF. CDR3 nucleotide sequence: TGTGCCAGCAGCTTGGATCGAACAGGCACAGATACGCAGTATTTT. The full variable domain, rest sourced from reference TRBV5-6 and TRBJ2-3, is DAGVTQSPTHLIKTRGQQVTLRCSPKSGHDTVSWYQQALGQGPQFIFQYYEEEERQRGNFPDRFSGHQFPNYSSELNVNALLLGDSALYLCASSLDRTGTDTQYFGPGTRLTVL.

The chain joins TRBV19 to TRBJ1-1, with D maybe TRBD1 (5 bases). There are 16 residues in the CDR3. Trimming cost V 4 bases and J 9 bases, with 24 bases left between them. The V gene's germline CDR1 is LNHDA and CDR2 SQIVND (reference sequence). CDR3 region: CASSSPGVTGGGKAFF. The DNA of the CDR3 is TGTGCCAGTAGTAGCCCCGGGGTGACGGGGGGGGGAAAAGCTTTCTTT. Complete variable domain (other parts from reference TRBV19 and TRBJ1-1): DGGITQSPKYLFRKEGQNVTLSCEQNLNHDAMYWYRQDPGQGLRLIYYSQIVNDFQKGDIAEGYSVSREKKESFPLTVTSAQKNPTAFYLCASSSPGVTGGGKAFFGQGTRLTVV.